The 10 T cell receptor beta chains given below trace back to one sample, sequenced in a study of OX40 agonist ivuxolimab in advanced cancers. Assay used: immunoSEQ multiplex PCR; TCRdb lists only in-frame clones, some missing. The sample comprises about 45,000 clones, almost 90% of which are singletons, and 0.85% to 1.1% rests with the top ten. This specimen consisted of CD4+ or CD8+ T cells sorted from blood, obtained in a trial of the OX40 agonist ivuxolimab. The receptors were gathered from an adult with an advanced solid tumor such as melanoma, head and neck, liver or kidney cancer.

V and J are TRBV7-8 and TRBJ1-2, with TRBD1 identical over 8 bases. The trim removed 7 bases at V and 4 bases at J, leaving 8 bases unmatched. CDR1 and CDR2 (germline): SGHVS, FQNEAQ. The CDR3 spans 14 residues. This CDR3 is CASNTGGLGYGYTF. Written as DNA, the CDR3 is TGTGCCAGCAACACAGGGGGACTCGGCTATGGCTACACCTTC.

The J gene is TRBJ2-7, the V gene TRBV5-4; D is unclear. V was clipped by 7 bases and J by 3 bases, with 17 bases between them. Per germline, CDR1 SGHNT and CDR2 YYREEE (reference sequence). The CDR3 loop spans 14 amino acids. The CDR3 DNA reads as TGTGCCAGCTCAAAAAGGGATTCAGGCTACGAGCAGTACTTC. Its protein product is CASSKRDSGYEQYF.

This chain joins TRBV11-3 and TRBJ1-5, with no clear D. CDR1 and CDR2 (germline): SGHNT, YENEEA. The CDR3 spans 13 residues. Trimming stripped 1 base from V and 7 bases from J, with 8 bases between. The DNA for the CDR3 is TGTGCCAGCAGCTTAGTCTCCGGACAGCCCCAGCATTTT. As protein: CASSLVSGQPQHF.

This clone appeared a single time. This rearrangement joins TRBV7-8 to TRBJ2-7, with D maybe TRBD1 (6 bases). Trimming removed 5 bases from V and 2 bases from J, with 10 bases in between. The CDR3 sequence is 13 residues long. The germline gives CDR1 SGHVS, CDR2 FQNEAQ. The chain's CDR3 is CASSEDSTYEQYF. The CDR3 bases are TGTGCCAGCAGCGAGGACAGTACCTACGAGCAGTACTTC.

The chain couples TRBV5-1 to TRBJ2-5; possibly TRBD1 for D (5 bases). Trimming stripped 1 base from V and 5 bases from J, with 21 bases between. Germline values: CDR1 SGHRS, CDR2 YFSETQ. The CDR3 is 17 residues long. The CDR3, as DNA: TGCGCCAGCAGCTTGTATTCTGATGGGGTTGGGGCGGAGACCCAGTACTTC. Encoded protein: CASSLYSDGVGAETQYF.

This chain joins TRBV6-5 and TRBJ2-1; D is possibly TRBD2 (7 bases). Trimming removed 6 bases from V and 5 bases from J, with 14 bases in between. Germline CDR1 is MNHEY and CDR2 is SVGAGI. This CDR3 has 14 amino acids. The DNA for the CDR3 is TGTGCCAGCAGGGGTTGGGGGGGCAACAATGAGCAGTTCTTC. The encoded protein is CASRGWGGNNEQFF.

The chain couples TRBV2 to TRBJ2-7; TRBD2 agrees at 7 bases. With V trimmed by 10 bases and J by 1 base, 7 bases remained unmatched. This CDR3 contains 13 residues. The germline V gene encodes CDR1 SNHLY and CDR2 FYNNEI. The CDR3 loop reads CATGPSGSYEQYF. The CDR3 bases are TGTGCCACCGGGCCTAGCGGTTCCTACGAGCAGTACTTC.

This chain joins TRBV5-1 and TRBJ2-3; D possibly corresponds to TRBD2 (6 bases). V lost 4 bases, J lost 2 bases, and 11 bases lay in between. The CDR3 has 14 residues. Germline CDR1 SGHRS, CDR2 YFSETQ. The CDR3 region is CASSGGTSTDTQYF. As DNA, the CDR3 is TGCGCCAGCAGCGGGGGGACTTCCACAGATACGCAGTATTTT.

CDR3 sequence: CASSPGLLAGGGYNEQFF. The CDR3 DNA reads as TGTGCCAGCAGCCCCGGCCTTCTAGCGGGAGGGGGGTACAATGAGCAGTTCTTC. The chain joins TRBV7-8 to TRBJ2-1, with 12 bases lining up with TRBD2. The CDR3 length is 18 residues. Germline CDR1 reads SGHVS; CDR2 reads FQNEAQ. J lost 4 bases, V lost 5 bases, and 12 bases had no gene match.

The chain joins TRBV11-2 to TRBJ1-1, with a weak D call TRBD1 (6 bases). The CDR3 sequence is 17 residues long. Trimming pared 1 base from V and 1 base from J, leaving 16 bases between. CDR1 is SGHAT and CDR2 is FQNNGV in the germline V gene. The CDR3 nucleotides read TGTGCCAGCAGCTTAGTTGGATGGGCAGGGGCGAACACTGAAGCTTTCTTT. Translation gives CASSLVGWAGANTEAFF. Supplemented by reference TRBV11-2 and TRBJ1-1, the full variable domain reads EAGVAQSPRYKIIEKRQSVAFWCNPISGHATLYWYQQILGQGPKLLIQFQNNGVVDDSQLPKDRFSAERLKGVDSTLKIQPAKLEDSAVYLCASSLVGWAGANTEAFFGQGTRLTVV.